This is a list of T cell receptor beta chains from one sample in a study of blood T cell repertoires in COVID-19. TCRdb's table, derived via immunoSEQ multiplex PCR, lists solely in-frame clones and lacks some. The data hold tens of thousands of clones, with roughly 72% observed a single time. Sequencing was performed on peripheral blood. These TCRs come from a man in his 70s with acute or convalescent COVID-19. The CDR3 runs from the conserved cysteine through the conserved F or W. A D gene is named only where the DNA matches it firmly.

CDR3 protein,V gene,D gene,CDR3 length
CAWSTGNYGYTF,TRBV30,TRBD1,12
CASSHDRGPNQPQHF,TRBV6-5,TRBD1,15
CASGEGGSTDTQYF,TRBV6-6,.,14
CASSLEGGTSGGISDTQYF,TRBV5-5,TRBD2,19
CASSHRPGQGAWSPGAFF,TRBV14,TRBD1,18
CASSSTLAGGTQYF,TRBV7-2,TRBD2,14
CASSPQGYVGSSNYGYTF,TRBV5-6,.,18
CATSHGINYGYTF,TRBV24-1,.,13
CASSLVRGSTDTQYF,TRBV7-2,TRBD1,15
CASSYAAGLASQTQYF,TRBV6-5,.,16
CASSFGGRWDTEAFF,TRBV28,.,15
CAISGEGPKQPQHF,TRBV10-3,.,14
CASSLRGPTGNTIYF,TRBV7-9,TRBD1,15
CASSEERGNTIYF,TRBV2,.,13
CASSEQRTVEAFF,TRBV6-1,.,13
CASSISQGSTDTQYF,TRBV10-1,.,15
CASSALRSEQFF,TRBV10-2,.,12
CASSLGDRGEKLFF,TRBV28,TRBD1,14
CASSAGSYSNQPQHF,TRBV2,.,15
CASSVAGGQTYEQYF,TRBV9,.,15
CASSLLNNNGYTF,TRBV28,.,13
CASKVAGDYEQYF,TRBV19,TRBD2,13